What follows describes a single T cell receptor (beta chain). No antigen is known for it. Germline CDR1 is SGHTA and CDR2 is FQGNSA. Trimming removed 8 bases from V and 7 bases from J; junction bases left unmatched: 13. CDR3 length: 15 residues. This specimen belongs to a study of OX40 agonist ivuxolimab in advanced cancers. Looking at the study overall: Head and neck, renal cell, melanoma or hepatocellular carcinoma were the cancers that dose-escalation patients had. Broader study findings: Clones of CD4+ and CD8+ blood T cells grew by week 6 at doses of 0.1 to 3.0 mg/kg.

Repertoires were generated with immunoSEQ multiplex PCR, while TCRdb's copy carries only in-frame clones and drops some. Of around 84,000 clones listed, 70% to 85% are singletons. Exclusion applied to patients with autoimmune disease history or systemic immunosuppression. The gene calls are TRBV7-2 and TRBJ2-2; 7 nucleotides agree with TRBD2. The TCR comes from an adult with an advanced solid tumor such as melanoma, head and neck, liver or kidney cancer. The sample in question was CD4+ or CD8+ T cells sorted from blood, obtained in a trial of the OX40 agonist ivuxolimab. CDR3 bases: TGTGCCAGCTCCCGGGGAGGGCTGCGGGGCGGGGAGCTGTTTTTT. Amino acid sequence: CASSRGGLRGGELFF.